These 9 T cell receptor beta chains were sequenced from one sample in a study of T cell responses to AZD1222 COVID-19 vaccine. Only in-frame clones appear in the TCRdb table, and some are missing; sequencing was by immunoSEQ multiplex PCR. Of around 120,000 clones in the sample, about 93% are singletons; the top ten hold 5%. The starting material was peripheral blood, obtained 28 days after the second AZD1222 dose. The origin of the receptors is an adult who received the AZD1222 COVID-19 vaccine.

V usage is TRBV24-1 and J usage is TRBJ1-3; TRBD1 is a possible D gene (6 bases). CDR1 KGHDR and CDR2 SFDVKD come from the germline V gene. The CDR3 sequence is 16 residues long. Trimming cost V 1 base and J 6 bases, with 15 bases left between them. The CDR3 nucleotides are TGTGCCACCAGTGATTTAGGACAGTCCTTCCCAAACACCATATATTTT. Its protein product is CATSDLGQSFPNTIYF.

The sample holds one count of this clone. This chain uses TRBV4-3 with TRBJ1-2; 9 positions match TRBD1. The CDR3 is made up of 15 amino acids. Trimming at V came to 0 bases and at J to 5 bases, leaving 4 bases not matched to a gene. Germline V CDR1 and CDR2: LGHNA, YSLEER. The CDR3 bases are TGCGCCAGCAGCCAAGAGGTCGGGACAGGGTATGGCTACACCTTC. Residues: CASSQEVGTGYGYTF.

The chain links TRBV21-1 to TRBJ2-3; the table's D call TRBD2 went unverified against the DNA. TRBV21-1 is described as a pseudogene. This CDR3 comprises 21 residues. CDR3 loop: CASSRQGLAGPQGEDTDTQYF. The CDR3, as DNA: TGTGCCAGCAGCCGGCAGGGACTAGCGGGGCCCCAGGGTGAGGACACAGATACGCAGTATTTT.

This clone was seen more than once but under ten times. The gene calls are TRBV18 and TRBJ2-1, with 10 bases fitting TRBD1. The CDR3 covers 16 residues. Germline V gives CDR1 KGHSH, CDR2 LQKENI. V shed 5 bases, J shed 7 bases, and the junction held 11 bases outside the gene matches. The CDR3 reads CASSSLGTGDWNEQFF. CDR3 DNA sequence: TGTGCCAGCTCATCATTGGGGACAGGGGATTGGAATGAGCAGTTCTTC. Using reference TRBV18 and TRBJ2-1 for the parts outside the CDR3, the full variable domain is NAGVMQNPRHLVRRRGQEARLRCSPMKGHSHVYWYRQLPEEGLKFMVYLQKENIIDESGMPKERFSAEFPKEGPSILRIQQVVRGDSAAYFCASSSLGTGDWNEQFFGPGTRLTVL.

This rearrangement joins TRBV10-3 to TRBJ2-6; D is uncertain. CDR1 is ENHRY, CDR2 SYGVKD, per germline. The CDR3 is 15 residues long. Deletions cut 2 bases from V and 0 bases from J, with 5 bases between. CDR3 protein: CAISEGYSGANVLTF. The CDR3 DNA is TGTGCCATCAGTGAGGGGTACTCTGGGGCCAACGTCCTGACTTTC.

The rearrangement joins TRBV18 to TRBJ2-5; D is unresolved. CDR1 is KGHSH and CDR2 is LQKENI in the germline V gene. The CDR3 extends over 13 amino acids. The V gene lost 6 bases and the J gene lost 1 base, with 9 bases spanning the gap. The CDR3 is CASSPNSQETQYF. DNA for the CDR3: TGTGCCAGCTCCCCTAACTCCCAAGAGACCCAGTACTTC.

The CDR3 here is CASSFGPGSGQFF. CDR3 bases: TGTGCCAGCAGCTTCGGCCCGGGGTCGGGGCAGTTCTTC. V usage is TRBV7-9 and J usage is TRBJ2-1, with D perhaps matching TRBD2 (5 bases). The CDR3 has 13 amino acids. Germline loops: CDR1 SEHNR, CDR2 FQNEAQ (reference sequence). Trimming shortened V by 3 bases and J by 12 bases, and 15 bases separated the two germline ends.

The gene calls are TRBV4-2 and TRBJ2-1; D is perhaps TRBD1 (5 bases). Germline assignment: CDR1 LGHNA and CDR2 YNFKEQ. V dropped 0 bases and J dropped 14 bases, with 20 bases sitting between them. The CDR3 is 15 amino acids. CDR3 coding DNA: TGTGCCAGCAGCCAAGATAATTACTCAAGGAGCAGGGAGTTCTTC. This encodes CASSQDNYSRSREFF.

CDR3 amino acids: CASKGSPWGTQYF. The CDR3 DNA is TGTGCCAGCAAGGGGAGCCCATGGGGGACCCAGTACTTC. J is TRBJ2-5 and V is TRBV12-3 or TRBV12-4; tentatively, D is TRBD1 or TRBD2 (5 bases each). The CDR3 covers 13 residues. V shed 7 bases and J shed 7 bases, with 16 bases lying between them.